What follows are 10 T cell receptor beta chains derived from one specimen sequenced in a study of OX40 agonist ivuxolimab in advanced cancers. Sequencing was performed with immunoSEQ multiplex PCR; in TCRdb, only in-frame clones are kept and a portion is missing. The sample consists of about 70,000 clones, roughly 87% of them appearing once. Specimen: CD4+ or CD8+ T cells sorted from blood, collected in a trial of the OX40 agonist ivuxolimab. These receptor sequences come from an adult with an advanced solid tumor such as melanoma, head and neck, liver or kidney cancer.

The chain couples TRBV18 to TRBJ2-1, with TRBD2 matching over 9 bases. In germline, CDR1 is KGHSH, CDR2 LQKENI. The CDR3 sequence is 15 residues long. V trimming: 4 bases; J trimming: 10 bases; junction bases outside the gene matches: 11. CDR3 sequence reads: CASSHRVAGASEQFF. CDR3 bases: TGTGCCAGCTCACATCGGGTAGCGGGAGCTTCGGAGCAGTTCTTC.

The V call is TRBV28, the J call TRBJ2-7, with D possibly being TRBD1 (5 bases). CDR1 is MDHEN and CDR2 is SYDVKM in the germline V gene. V lost 6 bases and J lost 2, with 17 bases in between. The CDR3 length is 15 residues. The CDR3 is CASSPGQTATYEQYF. CDR3 in DNA: TGTGCCAGCAGCCCCGGTCAGACAGCCACCTACGAGCAGTACTTC.

The chain uses TRBV7-2 and TRBJ2-2; no clear D. V lost 6 bases, J lost 7 bases, and 12 bases lay in between. The CDR3 extends over 13 amino acids. Germline loops: CDR1 SGHTA, CDR2 FQGNSA. The CDR3: CASSWRTDGELFF. In DNA form, the CDR3 reads TGTGCCAGCAGTTGGCGTACGGACGGGGAGCTGTTTTTT.

The V gene is TRBV27, the J gene TRBJ2-1; 13 bases match TRBD2. The ends lost 7 bases at V and 6 bases at J; junction bases unmatched: 6. From germline, CDR1 is MNHEY and CDR2 SMNVEV (reference sequence). This CDR3 comprises 15 residues. The CDR3 nucleotides are TGTGCCAGCAAAGGACTAGCGGGGGCTCCCAATGAGCAGTTCTTC. This sequence encodes CASKGLAGAPNEQFF.

This clone was seen just once. The chain joins TRBV7-9 to TRBJ1-5, with a possible D match to TRBD1 (5 bases). The CDR3 totals 13 residues. Trimming left V 1 base short and J 4 bases short, with 5 bases between. Germline V CDR1 and CDR2: SEHNR, FQNEAQ (reference sequence). The CDR3 here is CASSLGQNQPQHF. As DNA, the CDR3 is TGTGCCAGCAGCTTAGGACAGAATCAGCCCCAGCATTTT.

This chain uses TRBV4-3 with TRBJ1-3; D is ambiguous. V was pared by 3 bases and J by 8 bases, with 11 bases between. Germline CDR1 and CDR2: LGHNA and YSLEER. The CDR3 is 13 amino acids. CDR3 protein: CASSQETWDTIYF. Written as DNA, the CDR3 is TGCGCCAGCAGCCAGGAAACCTGGGACACCATATATTTT.

The chain is built from TRBV11-3 and TRBJ2-4; D not resolved. Trimming removed 2 bases from V and 7 bases from J, with 12 bases in between. The CDR3 is made up of 14 amino acids. Germline CDR1 SGHNT, CDR2 YENEEA. CDR3 region: CASSLRSGDNIQYF. The CDR3 DNA reads TGTGCCAGCAGCTTACGGTCAGGAGATAACATTCAGTACTTC.

The chain employs TRBV5-4 and TRBJ2-6, with D perhaps matching TRBD1 (5 bases). Trimming left V 0 bases short and J 0 bases short, with 16 bases between. This CDR3 region has 19 residues. CDR1 SGHNT and CDR2 YYREEE come from the germline V gene (reference sequence). The CDR3 nucleotides are TGTGCCAGCAGCTTGGAGAGTATACAGGTTCTCTCTGGGGCCAACGTCCTGACTTTC. Amino acids: CASSLESIQVLSGANVLTF.

The rearrangement joins TRBV21-1 to TRBJ2-3. TRBV21-1 counts as a pseudogene. CDR3 length: 13 residues. The CDR3 sequence is CASSRQSTDTQYF. In DNA, the CDR3 is TGTGCCAGCAGCCGGCAGAGCACAGATACGCAGTATTTT.

The CDR3 DNA reads as TGTGCCAGCTCCGCCTCAGTCGACAATGAGCAGTTCTTC. Protein: CASSASVDNEQFF. The chain couples TRBV18 to TRBJ2-1; D gene uncertain. The V gene lost 6 bases and the J gene lost 5 bases, with 11 bases spanning the gap. The germline V gene has CDR1 KGHSH and CDR2 LQKENI. The length of the CDR3 is 13 residues.